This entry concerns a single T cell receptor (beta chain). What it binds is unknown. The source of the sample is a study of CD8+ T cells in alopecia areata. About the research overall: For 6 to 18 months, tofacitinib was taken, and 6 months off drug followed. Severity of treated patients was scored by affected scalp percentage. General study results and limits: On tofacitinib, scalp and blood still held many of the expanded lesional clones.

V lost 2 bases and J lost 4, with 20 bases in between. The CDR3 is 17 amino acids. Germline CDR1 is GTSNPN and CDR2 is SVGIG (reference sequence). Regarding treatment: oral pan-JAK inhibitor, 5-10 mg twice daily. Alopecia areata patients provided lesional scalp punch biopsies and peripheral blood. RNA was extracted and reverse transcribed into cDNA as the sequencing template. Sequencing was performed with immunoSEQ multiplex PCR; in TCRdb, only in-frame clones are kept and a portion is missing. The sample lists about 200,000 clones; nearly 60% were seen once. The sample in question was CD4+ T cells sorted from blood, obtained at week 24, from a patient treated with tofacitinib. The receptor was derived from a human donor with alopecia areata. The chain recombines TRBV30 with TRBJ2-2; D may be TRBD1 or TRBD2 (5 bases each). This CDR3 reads CAWSFSPSGTSTGELFF. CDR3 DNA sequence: TGTGCCTGGAGTTTTTCCCCCTCCGGGACCTCCACCGGGGAGCTGTTTTTT.